Listed below are T cell receptor beta chains from one sample, sequenced in a study of blood T cell repertoires in COVID-19. Method: immunoSEQ multiplex PCR; TCRdb's copy keeps in-frame clones and lacks some. The table records 200,000 to 250,000 clones, about nine tenths of them present only once. Sequenced input: peripheral blood. These receptors all come from a man between 60 and 70 years old who had recovered from COVID-19. The CDR3 runs from the conserved cysteine through the conserved F or W. Fields, in order: V gene, D gene, CDR3 length, clone size, J gene, CDR3 DNA, CDR3 protein. D genes are given only for firm matches. Size is stated for part of the rows, as once, few or many counts, or as a class when the clone is expanded.

v_call: TRBV2; d_call: TRBD1; cdr3_length: 11; clone_size: -; j_call: TRBJ1-5; cdr3_nt: TGTGCCAGCAACAACAGGGGGCCCCAGCATTTT; cdr3_aa: CASNNRGPQHF
v_call: TRBV4-1; d_call: TRBD1; cdr3_length: 16; clone_size: once; j_call: TRBJ1-5; cdr3_nt: TGCGCCAGCAGCCACTCGTCAGGGGGGCAGGAGCAGCCCCAGCATTTT; cdr3_aa: CASSHSSGGQEQPQHF
v_call: TRBV3-1/TRBV3-2; d_call: TRBD1; cdr3_length: 21; clone_size: once; j_call: TRBJ2-7; cdr3_nt: TGTGCCAGCAGCAGCCGGGACAGCCTTTGCGGCCTAGCCCCCGAGACCTACGAGCAGTACTTC; cdr3_aa: CASSSRDSLCGLAPETYEQYF
v_call: TRBV6-1; d_call: -; cdr3_length: 13; clone_size: -; j_call: TRBJ2-3; cdr3_nt: TGTGCCAGCAGTGAAGAGTGGGGGCGGGCGCAGTATTTT; cdr3_aa: CASSEEWGRAQYF
v_call: TRBV7-9; d_call: TRBD1; cdr3_length: 13; clone_size: -; j_call: TRBJ2-7; cdr3_nt: TGTGCCAGCAGCCGTACAGGGGTGGGGGAGCAGTACTTC; cdr3_aa: CASSRTGVGEQYF
v_call: TRBV2; d_call: TRBD2; cdr3_length: 15; clone_size: -; j_call: TRBJ2-3; cdr3_nt: TGTGCCAGCCCCTTCACTAGCGGGAGGACAGATACGCAGTATTTT; cdr3_aa: CASPFTSGRTDTQYF
v_call: TRBV7-9; d_call: -; cdr3_length: 17; clone_size: few; j_call: TRBJ1-3; cdr3_nt: TGTGCCAGCAGAGGGCAATCCCTAAGCAGGGGCGGAAACACCATATATTTT; cdr3_aa: CASRGQSLSRGGNTIYF
v_call: TRBV4-2; d_call: TRBD1; cdr3_length: 12; clone_size: -; j_call: TRBJ1-4; cdr3_nt: TGTGCCAGCAGCTCCCATCGACAGGGCCTGTTTTTT; cdr3_aa: CASSSHRQGLFF
v_call: TRBV15; d_call: TRBD1; cdr3_length: 16; clone_size: few; j_call: TRBJ2-5; cdr3_nt: TGTGCCACCAGCGGGGGGACAGGCCAAATACAAGAGACCCAGTACTTC; cdr3_aa: CATSGGTGQIQETQYF
v_call: TRBV5-4; d_call: TRBD1; cdr3_length: 14; clone_size: -; j_call: TRBJ1-2; cdr3_nt: TGTGCCAGCAGCACGGGGACAGCTAACTATGGCTACACCTTC; cdr3_aa: CASSTGTANYGYTF
v_call: TRBV19; d_call: -; cdr3_length: 15; clone_size: -; j_call: TRBJ2-7; cdr3_nt: TGTGCCAGTAGTGTCGGGACATTCTCCGCCTACGAGCAGTACTTC; cdr3_aa: CASSVGTFSAYEQYF
v_call: TRBV11-3; d_call: TRBD1; cdr3_length: 15; clone_size: -; j_call: TRBJ2-3; cdr3_nt: TGTGCCAGCAGCGAACGACAGGGTGGCACAGATACGCAGTATTTT; cdr3_aa: CASSERQGGTDTQYF
v_call: TRBV4-2; d_call: -; cdr3_length: 14; clone_size: -; j_call: TRBJ1-1; cdr3_nt: TGTGCCAGCAGCCAAGATCACAGGGACACTGAAGCTTTCTTT; cdr3_aa: CASSQDHRDTEAFF
v_call: TRBV20-1; d_call: -; cdr3_length: 10; clone_size: once; j_call: TRBJ2-1; cdr3_nt: TGCAGTGCTAGGAGGCGGATTTTGGTCTTC; cdr3_aa: CSARRRILVF
v_call: TRBV6-5; d_call: TRBD2; cdr3_length: 15; clone_size: -; j_call: TRBJ2-1; cdr3_nt: TGTGCCAGCAGTCCCACCTTTAGCGGGGCAAATGAGCAGTTCTTC; cdr3_aa: CASSPTFSGANEQFF
v_call: TRBV27; d_call: TRBD1; cdr3_length: 14; clone_size: once; j_call: TRBJ1-2; cdr3_nt: TGTGCCAGCAGTTTTGGCAGGGGGGCGTATGGCTACACCTTC; cdr3_aa: CASSFGRGAYGYTF
v_call: TRBV2; d_call: TRBD2; cdr3_length: 15; clone_size: -; j_call: TRBJ2-5; cdr3_nt: TGTGCCAGCAGCCTGGGACTAGCAGGTGGGGAGACCCAGTACTTC; cdr3_aa: CASSLGLAGGETQYF
v_call: TRBV7-3; d_call: TRBD2; cdr3_length: 15; clone_size: -; j_call: TRBJ2-3; cdr3_nt: TGTGCCAGGGCGCTTAGCGGGGAGGGCACAGATACGCAGTATTTT; cdr3_aa: CARALSGEGTDTQYF
v_call: TRBV5-1; d_call: -; cdr3_length: 15; clone_size: -; j_call: TRBJ2-3; cdr3_nt: TGCGCCAGCAGCTTGGGTCTGGCTGTGGCAGATACGCAGTATTTT; cdr3_aa: CASSLGLAVADTQYF
v_call: TRBV29-1; d_call: TRBD1; cdr3_length: 14; clone_size: few; j_call: TRBJ2-7; cdr3_nt: TGCAGCGTCCTGGGGGACAGGGGAGGCTCCGAGCAGTACTTC; cdr3_aa: CSVLGDRGGSEQYF
v_call: TRBV7-2; d_call: TRBD1; cdr3_length: 14; clone_size: -; j_call: TRBJ1-4; cdr3_nt: TGTGCCAGCAGCCTTGACAGGGATAATGAAAAACTGTTTTTT; cdr3_aa: CASSLDRDNEKLFF
v_call: TRBV6-5; d_call: -; cdr3_length: 11; clone_size: -; j_call: TRBJ2-1; cdr3_nt: TGTGCCAGCAGCAACGGCGGCGAGCAGTTCTTC; cdr3_aa: CASSNGGEQFF
v_call: TRBV24-1; d_call: -; cdr3_length: 14; clone_size: -; j_call: TRBJ1-6; cdr3_nt: TGTGCCACCAGTGGGGGGGGCCGTAATTCACCCCTCCACTTT; cdr3_aa: CATSGGGRNSPLHF
v_call: TRBV5-6; d_call: -; cdr3_length: 14; clone_size: -; j_call: TRBJ2-7; cdr3_nt: TGTGCCAGCAGCTTCCGGTGGGGTAGCGACGAGCAGTACTTC; cdr3_aa: CASSFRWGSDEQYF